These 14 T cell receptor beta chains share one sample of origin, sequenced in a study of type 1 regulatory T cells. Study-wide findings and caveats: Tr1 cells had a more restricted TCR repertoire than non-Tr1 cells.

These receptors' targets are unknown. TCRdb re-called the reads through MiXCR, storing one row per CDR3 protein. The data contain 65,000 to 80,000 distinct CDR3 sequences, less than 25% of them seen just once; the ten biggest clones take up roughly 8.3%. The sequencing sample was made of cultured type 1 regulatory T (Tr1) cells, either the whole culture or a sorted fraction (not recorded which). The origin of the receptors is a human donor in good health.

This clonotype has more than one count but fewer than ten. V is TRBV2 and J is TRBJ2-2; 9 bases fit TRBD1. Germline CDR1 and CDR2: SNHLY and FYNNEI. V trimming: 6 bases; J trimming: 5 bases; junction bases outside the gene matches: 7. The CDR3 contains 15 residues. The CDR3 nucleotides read TGTGCCAGCAGGCGGGACAGGGTTTTAACCGGGGAGCTGTTTTTT. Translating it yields CASRRDRVLTGELFF.

The CDR3 DNA reads as TGTGCCAGCAGCTTACTAGCGCTAAGCACAGATACGCAGTATTTT. Translation: CASSLLALSTDTQYF. The chain couples TRBV9 to TRBJ2-3; TRBD2 agrees at 7 bases. The germline V gene has CDR1 SGDLS and CDR2 YYNGEE. V lost 4 bases to trimming and J lost 0 bases; unmatched junction nucleotides: 5. This CDR3 region has 15 residues.

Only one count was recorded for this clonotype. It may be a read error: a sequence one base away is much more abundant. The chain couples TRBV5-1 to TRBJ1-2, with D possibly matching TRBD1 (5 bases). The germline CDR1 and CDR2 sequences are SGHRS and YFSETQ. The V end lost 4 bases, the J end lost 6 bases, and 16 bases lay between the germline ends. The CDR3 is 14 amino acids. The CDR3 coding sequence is TGCGCCAGCAGCCCCTCGACAGTAGGCGATGGCTACACCTTC. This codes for CASSPSTVGDGYTF.

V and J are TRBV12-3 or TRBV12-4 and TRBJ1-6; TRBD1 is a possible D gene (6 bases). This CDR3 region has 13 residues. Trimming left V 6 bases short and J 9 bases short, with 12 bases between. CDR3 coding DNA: TGTGCCAGCAGAGGGGGGGGGCGTTCACCCCTCCACTTT. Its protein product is CASRGGGRSPLHF.

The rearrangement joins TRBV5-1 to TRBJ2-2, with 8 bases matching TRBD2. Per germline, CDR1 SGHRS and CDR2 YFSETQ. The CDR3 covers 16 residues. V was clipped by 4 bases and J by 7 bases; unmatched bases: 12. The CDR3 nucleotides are TGCGCCAGCAGCCATGGGACGGGAGGGCCTATCGGGGAGCTGTTTTTT. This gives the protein CASSHGTGGPIGELFF.

This CDR3 is CASSPPGLPGGSQPQHF. The CDR3 DNA follows: TGTGCCAGCTCACCACCGGGGTTGCCAGGGGGCAGTCAGCCCCAGCATTTT. The chain carries TRBV18 and TRBJ1-5; 8 bases fit TRBD1. J gave up 6 bases and V 0 bases, and 10 bases lay outside the gene matches. Germline CDR1 KGHSH, CDR2 LQKENI. This CDR3 is 17 amino acids long.

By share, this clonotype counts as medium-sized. Here the CDR3 DNA reads TGTGCCAGCAGTTTGGGGGGGGGCACTGAAGCTTTCTTT. Encoded protein: CASSLGGGTEAFF. V usage is TRBV12-3 or TRBV12-4 and J usage is TRBJ1-1; D might be TRBD1 (5 bases). The V and J ends lost 3 bases and 4 bases respectively, with 9 bases between them. The CDR3 runs 13 residues.

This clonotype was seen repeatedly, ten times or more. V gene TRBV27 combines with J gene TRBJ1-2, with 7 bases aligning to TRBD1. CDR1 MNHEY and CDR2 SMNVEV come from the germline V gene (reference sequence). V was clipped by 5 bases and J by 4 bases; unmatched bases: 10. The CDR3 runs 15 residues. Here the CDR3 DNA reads TGTGCCAGCAGTGTCCGACAGGGCCCTGGCTATGGCTACACCTTC. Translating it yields CASSVRQGPGYGYTF.

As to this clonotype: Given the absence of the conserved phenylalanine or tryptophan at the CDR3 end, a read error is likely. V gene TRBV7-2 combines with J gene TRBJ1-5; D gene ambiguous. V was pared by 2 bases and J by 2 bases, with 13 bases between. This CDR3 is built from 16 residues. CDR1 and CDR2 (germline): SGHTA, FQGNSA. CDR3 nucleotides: TGTGCCAGCAGCTTATCTTCGGGCTCCGGCAATCAGCCCCAGCATCTT. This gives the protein CASSLSSGSGNQPQHL.

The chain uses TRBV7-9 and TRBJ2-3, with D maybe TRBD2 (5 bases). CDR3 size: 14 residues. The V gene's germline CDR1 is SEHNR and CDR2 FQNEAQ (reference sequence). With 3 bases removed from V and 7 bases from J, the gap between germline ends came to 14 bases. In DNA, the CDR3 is TGTGCCAGCAGCTTGGAGAGCAGCGGAAATACGCAGTATTTT. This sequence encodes CASSLESSGNTQYF.

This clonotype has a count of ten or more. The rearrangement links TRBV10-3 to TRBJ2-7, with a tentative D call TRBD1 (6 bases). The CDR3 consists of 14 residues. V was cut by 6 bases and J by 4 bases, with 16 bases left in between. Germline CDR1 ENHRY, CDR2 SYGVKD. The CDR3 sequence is CAIRKRDTDYEQYF. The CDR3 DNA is TGTGCCATCAGAAAACGGGACACCGATTACGAGCAGTACTTC.

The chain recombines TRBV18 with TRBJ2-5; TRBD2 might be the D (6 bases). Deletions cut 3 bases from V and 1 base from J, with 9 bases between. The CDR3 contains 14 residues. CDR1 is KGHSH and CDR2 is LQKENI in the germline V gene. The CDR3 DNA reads TGTGCCAGCTCACCCCCCGGGAGCCAAGAGACCCAGTACTTC. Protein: CASSPPGSQETQYF.

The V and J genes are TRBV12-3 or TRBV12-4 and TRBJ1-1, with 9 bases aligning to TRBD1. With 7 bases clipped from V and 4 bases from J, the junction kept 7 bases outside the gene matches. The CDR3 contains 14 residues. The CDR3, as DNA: TGTGCCAGCACCAGGGACAGGGTTGGCACTGAAGCTTTCTTT. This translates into CASTRDRVGTEAFF.

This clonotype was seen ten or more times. This CDR3 is CASSPGQGPAYEQYF. CDR3 nucleotides: TGCGCCAGCAGCCCGGGACAGGGGCCCGCCTACGAGCAGTACTTC. The chain carries TRBV5-1 and TRBJ2-7; 10 nucleotides align to TRBD1. Germline lookup yields CDR1 SGHRS and CDR2 YFSETQ. J lost 2 bases, V lost 4 bases, and 6 bases had no gene match. CDR3 size: 15 residues.